This T cell receptor beta chain was documented in a study of blood T cell repertoires in COVID-19. Turning to the study itself: The cDNA or gDNA used as material had been derived from T cells, B-cell-depleted T cells, or PBMCs.

Method: immunoSEQ multiplex PCR; TCRdb's copy keeps in-frame clones and lacks some. The repertoire holds approximately 110,000 clones, 85% seen once, with about 3.3% in the top ten. This clonotype originated in a woman older than 75 with COVID-19, enrolled during active disease. The sample taken for sequencing was peripheral blood.

The CDR3 region is CASSVATGIDTQYF. CDR3 coding DNA: TGTGCCAGCAGCGTAGCCACAGGGATTGATACGCAGTATTTT. This chain uses TRBV9 with TRBJ2-3; D perhaps matches TRBD1 (6 bases). CDR3 length: 14 residues. The germline V gene has CDR1 SGDLS and CDR2 YYNGEE. V lost 0 bases and J 6 bases, leaving 11 bases between the germline ends.